Listed here is a single T cell receptor (beta chain). Its specificity is not known. The data stem from a study of cytomegalovirus exposure and HLA in healthy donors. Notes on the study in general: 164 TCR beta chains were listed as cytomegalovirus-associated. Accurate prediction of most subjects' HLA-A and HLA-B alleles from TCR beta sequences was reported. Across donors, sequencing depth was assumed by presence/absence analyses to be roughly uniform.

Donors were ostensibly healthy at sampling, although undocumented immune exposures were probable. The PCR made use of 60 Vbeta and 13 Jbeta primers. Method: immunoSEQ multiplex PCR; TCRdb's copy keeps in-frame clones and lacks some. The sample records fewer than 100,000 clones, about 77% being singletons. CDR3 size: 15 residues. Germline-derived CDR1 and CDR2 are MNHEY and SMNVEV (reference sequence). V was trimmed by 4 bases and J by 7 bases, leaving 19 bases between them. The V gene is TRBV27, the J gene TRBJ1-2, with unresolved D. Specimen: PBMCs. This clonotype was obtained from a male donor in good health and CMV-seropositive. This CDR3 reads CASSYSVTGNTGYTF. Here the CDR3 DNA reads TGTGCCAGCAGTTACTCCGTGACGGGAAACACTGGCTACACCTTC.